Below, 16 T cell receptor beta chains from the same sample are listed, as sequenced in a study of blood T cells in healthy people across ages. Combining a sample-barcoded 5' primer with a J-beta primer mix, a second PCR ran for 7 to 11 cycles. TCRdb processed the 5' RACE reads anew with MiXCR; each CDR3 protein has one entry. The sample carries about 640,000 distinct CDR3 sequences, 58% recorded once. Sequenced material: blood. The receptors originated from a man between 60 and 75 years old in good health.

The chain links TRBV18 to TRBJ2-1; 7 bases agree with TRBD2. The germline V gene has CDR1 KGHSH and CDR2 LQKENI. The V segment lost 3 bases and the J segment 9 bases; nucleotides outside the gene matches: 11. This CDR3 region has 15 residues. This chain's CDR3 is CASSPRNGEGSEQFF. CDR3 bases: TGTGCCAGCTCACCCCGGAACGGGGAGGGAAGTGAGCAGTTCTTC.

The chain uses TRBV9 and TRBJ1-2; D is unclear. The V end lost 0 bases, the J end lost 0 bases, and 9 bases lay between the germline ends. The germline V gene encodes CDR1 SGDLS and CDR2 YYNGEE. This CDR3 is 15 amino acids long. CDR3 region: CASSVEGYSNYGYTF. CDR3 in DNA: TGTGCCAGCAGCGTAGAGGGCTACTCTAACTATGGCTACACCTTC.

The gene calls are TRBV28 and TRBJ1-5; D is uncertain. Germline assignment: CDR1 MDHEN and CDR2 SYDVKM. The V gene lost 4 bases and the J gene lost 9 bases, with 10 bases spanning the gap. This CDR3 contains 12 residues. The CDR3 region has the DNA TGTGCCAGCAGTTCGACCACCGCGCCCCAGCATTTT. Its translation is CASSSTTAPQHF. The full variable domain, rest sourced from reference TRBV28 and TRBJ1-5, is DVKVTQSSRYLVKRTGEKVFLECVQDMDHENMFWYRQDPGLGLRLIYFSYDVKMKEKGDIPEGYSVSREKKERFSLILESASTNQTSMYLCASSSTTAPQHFGDGTRLSIL.

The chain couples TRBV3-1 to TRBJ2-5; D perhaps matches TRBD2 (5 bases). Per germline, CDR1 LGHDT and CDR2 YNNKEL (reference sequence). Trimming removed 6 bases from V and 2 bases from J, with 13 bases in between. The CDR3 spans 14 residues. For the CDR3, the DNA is TGTGCCAGCAGTCTAAATACGGGGCAAGAGACCCAGTACTTC. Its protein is CASSLNTGQETQYF.

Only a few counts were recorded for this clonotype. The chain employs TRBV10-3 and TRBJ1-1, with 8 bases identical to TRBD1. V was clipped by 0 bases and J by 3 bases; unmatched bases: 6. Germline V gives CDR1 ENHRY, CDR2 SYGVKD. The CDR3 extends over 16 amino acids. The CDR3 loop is CAISESEAGGYTEAFF. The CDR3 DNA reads TGTGCCATCAGTGAGTCGGAGGCAGGGGGCTACACTGAAGCTTTCTTT.

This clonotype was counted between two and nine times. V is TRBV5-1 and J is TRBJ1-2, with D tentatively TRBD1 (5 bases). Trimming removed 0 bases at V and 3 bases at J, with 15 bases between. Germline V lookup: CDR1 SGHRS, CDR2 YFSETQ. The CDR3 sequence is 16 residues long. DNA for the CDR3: TGCGCCAGCAGCTTGGAAGGGGCAGGGCTCTACTATGGCTACACCTTC. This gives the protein CASSLEGAGLYYGYTF.

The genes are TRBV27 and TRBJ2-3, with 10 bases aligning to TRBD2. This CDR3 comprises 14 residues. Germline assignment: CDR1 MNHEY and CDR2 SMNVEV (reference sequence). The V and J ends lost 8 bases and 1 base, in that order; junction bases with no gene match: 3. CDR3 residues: CASYTSGGTDTQYF. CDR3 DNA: TGTGCCAGCTACACTAGCGGGGGCACAGATACGCAGTATTTT.

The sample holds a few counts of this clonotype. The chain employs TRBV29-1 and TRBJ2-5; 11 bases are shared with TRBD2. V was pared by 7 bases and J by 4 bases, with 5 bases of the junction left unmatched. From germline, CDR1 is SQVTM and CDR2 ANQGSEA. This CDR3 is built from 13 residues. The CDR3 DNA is TGCAGCGGTAGCGGGGGGGCCGCAGAGACCCAGTACTTC. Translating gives CSGSGGAAETQYF.

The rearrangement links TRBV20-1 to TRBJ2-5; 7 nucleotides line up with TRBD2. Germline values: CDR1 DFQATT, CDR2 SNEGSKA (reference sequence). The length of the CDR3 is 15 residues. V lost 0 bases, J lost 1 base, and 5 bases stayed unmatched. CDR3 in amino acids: CSARDQERGQETQYF. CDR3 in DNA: TGCAGTGCTAGAGATCAGGAGCGGGGCCAAGAGACCCAGTACTTC.

The CDR3 coding sequence is TGTGCCAGCACCCAGGGGGGGGGACAAAACATTCAGTACTTC. As protein: CASTQGGGQNIQYF. V is TRBV2 and J is TRBJ2-4; D may match TRBD1 or TRBD2 (7 bases each). The CDR3 consists of 14 residues. Trimming cost V 7 bases and J 5 bases, with 15 bases left between them. Germline CDR1 SNHLY, CDR2 FYNNEI.

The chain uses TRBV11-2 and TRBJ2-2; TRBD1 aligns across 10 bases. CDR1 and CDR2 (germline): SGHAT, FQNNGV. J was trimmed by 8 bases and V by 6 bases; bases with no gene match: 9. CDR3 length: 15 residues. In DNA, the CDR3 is TGTGCCAGCAGAGTATCGACAGGGGGCTATGGGGAGCTGTTTTTT. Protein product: CASRVSTGGYGELFF.

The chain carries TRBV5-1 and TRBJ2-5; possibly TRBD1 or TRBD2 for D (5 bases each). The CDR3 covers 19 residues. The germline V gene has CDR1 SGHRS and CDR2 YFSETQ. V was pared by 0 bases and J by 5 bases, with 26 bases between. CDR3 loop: CASSLVGNTGIHSGETQYF. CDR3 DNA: TGCGCCAGCAGCTTGGTTGGGAACACCGGGATCCATTCAGGGGAGACCCAGTACTTC.

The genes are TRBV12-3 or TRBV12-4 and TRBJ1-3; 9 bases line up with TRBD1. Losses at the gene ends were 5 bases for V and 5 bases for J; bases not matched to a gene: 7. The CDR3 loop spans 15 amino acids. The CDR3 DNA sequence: TGTGCCAGCAGTCGAACGGGACAGGGAAGAAACACCATATATTTT. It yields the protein CASSRTGQGRNTIYF.

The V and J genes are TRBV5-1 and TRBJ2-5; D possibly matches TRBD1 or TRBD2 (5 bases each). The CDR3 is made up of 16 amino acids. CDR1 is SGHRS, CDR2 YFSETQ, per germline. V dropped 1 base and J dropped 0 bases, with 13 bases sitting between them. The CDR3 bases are TGCGCCAGCAGCTTGACGGGGTGGGGGTACCAAGAGACCCAGTACTTC. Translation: CASSLTGWGYQETQYF.

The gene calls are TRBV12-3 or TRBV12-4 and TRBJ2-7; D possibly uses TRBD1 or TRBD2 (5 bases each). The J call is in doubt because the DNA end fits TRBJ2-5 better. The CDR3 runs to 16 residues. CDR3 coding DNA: TGTGCCAGCAGCTTGAGAGGGGCGCGCCGTGTAGTGACCCAGTACTTC. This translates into CASSLRGARRVVTQYF.

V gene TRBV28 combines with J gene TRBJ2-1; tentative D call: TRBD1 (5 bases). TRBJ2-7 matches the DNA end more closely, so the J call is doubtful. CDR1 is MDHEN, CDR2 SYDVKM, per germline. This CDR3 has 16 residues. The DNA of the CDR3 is TGTGCCAGCAGTTTATCCCACAAAGGGGCATACAATGAGCAGTACTTC. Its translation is CASSLSHKGAYNEQYF.